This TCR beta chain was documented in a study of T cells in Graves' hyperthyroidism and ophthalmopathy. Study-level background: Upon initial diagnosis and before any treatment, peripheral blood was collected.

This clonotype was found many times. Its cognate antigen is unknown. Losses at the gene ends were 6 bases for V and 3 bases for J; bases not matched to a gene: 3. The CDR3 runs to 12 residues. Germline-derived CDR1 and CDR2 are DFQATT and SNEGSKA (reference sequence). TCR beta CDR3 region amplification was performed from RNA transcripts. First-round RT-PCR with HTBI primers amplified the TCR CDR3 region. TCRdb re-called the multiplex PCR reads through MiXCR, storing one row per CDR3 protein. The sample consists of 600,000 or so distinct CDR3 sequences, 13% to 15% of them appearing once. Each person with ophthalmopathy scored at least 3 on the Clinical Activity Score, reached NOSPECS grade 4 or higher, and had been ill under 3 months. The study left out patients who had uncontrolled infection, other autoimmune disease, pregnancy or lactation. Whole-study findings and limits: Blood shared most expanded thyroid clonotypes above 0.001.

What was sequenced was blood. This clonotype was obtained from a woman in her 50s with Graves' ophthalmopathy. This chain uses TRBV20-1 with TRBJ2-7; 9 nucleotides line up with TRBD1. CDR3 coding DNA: TGCAGTGCAACGACAGGGGGCTACGAGCAGTACTTC. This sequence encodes CSATTGGYEQYF.